Listed below are T cell receptor beta chains from one sample, sequenced in a study of blood T cell repertoires in COVID-19. Repertoires were generated with immunoSEQ multiplex PCR, while TCRdb's copy carries only in-frame clones and drops some. The sample yields 140,000 to 150,000 clones, about three quarters seen once. Sequencing was carried out using peripheral blood. The receptor set was obtained from a woman aged 55 to 70 with acute or convalescent COVID-19. Both conserved end residues are part of each CDR3. A D gene is named only where the DNA matches it firmly. The listing skips clone size in some rows; elsewhere it reads once, few, many or a size class.

D gene,CDR3 length,J gene,clone size,V gene,CDR3 DNA,CDR3 protein
TRBD1,15,TRBJ2-7,once,TRBV19,TGTGCCAGTAGTATAAGGACAGGGGAATCGATCGAGCAGTACTTC,CASSIRTGESIEQYF
-,15,TRBJ1-2,-,TRBV6-5,TGTGCCAGCAGTTACGGCATCGAATGGAGCTATGGCTACACCTTC,CASSYGIEWSYGYTF
-,14,TRBJ2-7,-,TRBV2,TGTGCCAGCAGTGATGCGGGTTTGGCCTACGAGCAGTACTTC,CASSDAGLAYEQYF
TRBD2,16,TRBJ2-3,-,TRBV11-3,TGTGCCAGCAGCTTAGATCTTGGCGGGAGCGGTGATACGCAGTATTTT,CASSLDLGGSGDTQYF
TRBD1,14,TRBJ1-2,few,TRBV6-5,TGTGCCAGCAGAGGGGGCTCGGGAAACTATGGCTACACCTTC,CASRGGSGNYGYTF
TRBD2,14,TRBJ2-1,-,TRBV28,TGTGCCAGCACAGGGGCTAGCGGGAGAAATGAGCAGTTCTTC,CASTGASGRNEQFF
-,13,TRBJ2-7,-,TRBV12-3/TRBV12-4,TGTGCCAGCAGTTTTCGGACAGCCTCCGAGCAGTACTTC,CASSFRTASEQYF
TRBD1,13,TRBJ2-7,few,TRBV7-3,TGTGCCAGCAGCTTACTGACAGGGGGGGAGCAGTACTTC,CASSLLTGGEQYF
TRBD1,12,TRBJ1-2,-,TRBV19,TGTGCCAGTAGTGATCACAGGGGTATCTACACCTTC,CASSDHRGIYTF
TRBD2,13,TRBJ2-5,once,TRBV28,TGTGCCAGCAGCCGGGGACTACTAGAGACCCAGTACTTC,CASSRGLLETQYF
TRBD1,14,TRBJ2-7,-,TRBV6-5,TGTGCCAGCAGTTCCGGACAGGGTCGTTACGAGCAGTACTTC,CASSSGQGRYEQYF
-,12,TRBJ1-2,few,TRBV29-1,TGCAGCGTAGACGTAGGGGGTTATGGCTACACCTTC,CSVDVGGYGYTF
-,15,TRBJ2-6,few,TRBV18,TGTGCCAGCTCACCAAAGGGGGCTGGGGCCAACGTCCTGACTTTC,CASSPKGAGANVLTF
TRBD2,16,TRBJ2-4,-,TRBV7-3,TGTGCCAGCAGCTTAAAGCGCCTAGCGGGGAAAAACATTCAGTACTTC,CASSLKRLAGKNIQYF
-,14,TRBJ2-2,-,TRBV7-6,TGTGCCAGCAGCTTAGGTGCGGGATCCGGGGAGCTGTTTTTT,CASSLGAGSGELFF
-,14,TRBJ1-1,-,TRBV7-8,TGTGCCAGCAGGGGCCCTCAGGGGAACACTGAAGCTTTCTTT,CASRGPQGNTEAFF
-,18,TRBJ2-3,-,TRBV30,TGTGCCTGGAGTCAGGTCGGGATCGGGGTACCTGGGACAGATACGCAGTATTTT,CAWSQVGIGVPGTDTQYF
TRBD2,15,TRBJ2-3,-,TRBV2,TGTGCCAGCAGACTGGGACTAACTAGCACAGATACGCAGTATTTT,CASRLGLTSTDTQYF
-,17,TRBJ1-6,few,TRBV4-2,TGTGCCAGCAGCCAAGGTTCCGGGGTAGGTGGAGGGTCACCCCTCCACTTT,CASSQGSGVGGGSPLHF
TRBD1,14,TRBJ2-1,few,TRBV12-5,TGTGCTAGTGGAAACCGGGACAGGGTCAATGAGCAGTTCTTC,CASGNRDRVNEQFF
-,13,TRBJ1-2,-,TRBV28,TGTGCCAGCAGAGCATTAACTAACTATGGCTACACCTTC,CASRALTNYGYTF
TRBD2,20,TRBJ2-6,-,TRBV7-8,TGTGCCAGCAGCAAACACCAACCTAGCGGGAGTAAATCTGGGGCCAACGTCCTGACTTTC,CASSKHQPSGSKSGANVLTF
-,15,TRBJ2-7,-,TRBV7-6,TGTGCCAGCAGCCAATCAGCTAGCGGAGGGGGCGAGCAGTACTTC,CASSQSASGGGEQYF
TRBD1,17,TRBJ2-7,-,TRBV5-1,TGCGCCAGCACCCCAACGGGCCCGGGACAGGGCTACTACGAGCAGTACTTC,CASTPTGPGQGYYEQYF
TRBD1,15,TRBJ2-7,few,TRBV9,TGTGCCAGCAGCGCATTGACAGGGGTAGATAGCGAGCAGTACTTC,CASSALTGVDSEQYF
-,13,TRBJ1-1,-,TRBV6-5,TGTGCCAGCGCCCAGACAGCGCACACTGAAGCTTTCTTT,CASAQTAHTEAFF
-,13,TRBJ2-1,-,TRBV27,TGTGCCAGCAGCTCTGGGTTAAGGGGTGAGCAGTTCTTC,CASSSGLRGEQFF
-,14,TRBJ2-7,-,TRBV5-4,TGTGCCAGCAGCCCACGCCGGGATTGGGAGGAGCAGTACTTC,CASSPRRDWEEQYF
-,13,TRBJ2-7,few,TRBV30,TGTGCCTGGAGTGTAGGACAGTTCTACGAGCAGTACTTC,CAWSVGQFYEQYF
TRBD2,17,TRBJ2-2,-,TRBV5-4,TGTGCCAGCAGCGCGATGTCCGGCGGGAGGAACACCGGGGAGCTGTTTTTT,CASSAMSGGRNTGELFF
TRBD1,14,TRBJ1-6,-,TRBV19,TGTGCCACCGGGACAGTGGGATATAATTCACCCCTCCACTTT,CATGTVGYNSPLHF
-,15,TRBJ1-2,-,TRBV5-6,TGTGCCAGCAGCTTGGTAGCGCTCGGTAACTATGGCTACACCTTC,CASSLVALGNYGYTF
-,13,TRBJ2-1,-,TRBV14,TGTGCCAGCAGCCAAGTAAGGAGAAATGAGCAGTTCTTC,CASSQVRRNEQFF
TRBD2,12,TRBJ2-1,-,TRBV19,TGTGCCAGTAGTAGCGGGAGCAATGAGCAGTTCTTC,CASSSGSNEQFF
-,13,TRBJ2-5,once,TRBV9,TGTGCCAGCAGCCCGCAGGCATCAGAGACCCAGTACTTC,CASSPQASETQYF
-,14,TRBJ2-7,once,TRBV7-2,TGTGCCAGCAGCTTCTCCCCCGGGAGAAACGAGCAGTACTTC,CASSFSPGRNEQYF
-,15,TRBJ2-1,-,TRBV3-1/TRBV3-2,TGTGCCAGCAGTCAAAATCTAGGAGGATACAATGAGCAGTTCTTC,CASSQNLGGYNEQFF
TRBD2,16,TRBJ2-5,once,TRBV7-3,TGTGCCAGCAGCTTCGGAAATAGCGGGAGAGTAGAGACCCAGTACTTC,CASSFGNSGRVETQYF
TRBD1,15,TRBJ2-7,-,TRBV5-4,TGTGCCAGCAGCTTGATAGGGACAGGGACCTACGAGCAGTACTTC,CASSLIGTGTYEQYF
TRBD1,13,TRBJ1-2,-,TRBV12-3/TRBV12-4,TGTGCCAGCAGTTCGACAGGGGGGTATGGCTACACCTTC,CASSSTGGYGYTF
TRBD2,15,TRBJ2-7,few,TRBV5-4,TGTGCCAGCAGCCCCGGGACTAGTTTCGGCTACGAGCAGTACTTC,CASSPGTSFGYEQYF
-,14,TRBJ1-5,-,TRBV4-1,TGCGCCAGCAGCCAAGACATTCGGGGAGGCCCGGAGCATTTT,CASSQDIRGGPEHF